The text below deals with one T cell receptor (beta chain). Its antigen remains unidentified. The CDR3 covers 14 residues. With 6 bases removed from V and 4 bases from J, the gap between germline ends came to 15 bases. Germline values: CDR1 MNHEY, CDR2 SVGAGI. This sample was included in a study of cytomegalovirus exposure and HLA in healthy donors. The PCR contained 60 Vbeta and 13 Jbeta primers. Here immunoSEQ multiplex PCR was the method, and the copy in TCRdb shows in-frame clones only, minus some. The table has 130,000 to 150,000 clones, about 80% seen once. Study-wide points: A later analysis showed TCR association rates differing by HLA locus, peaking at DRB1 and lowest at HLA-C. Earlier analysis found most TCR beta V segments productive about 87% or about 30% of the time.

The source of this sequence is a man in his forties in good health and CMV-seropositive. The chain recombines TRBV6-5 with TRBJ1-2, with no clear D. The sequencing sample was made of PBMCs. Written as DNA, the CDR3 is TGTGCCAGCAGCCCGACTGTTAACCTCTATGGCTACACCTTC. Translated, it gives CASSPTVNLYGYTF.